This is a list of T cell receptor beta chains from one sample in a study of cytomegalovirus exposure and HLA in healthy donors. Clones were sequenced by immunoSEQ multiplex PCR, and TCRdb holds only the in-frame ones, with some missing. This repertoire includes 150,000 or so clones. Sequencing used PBMCs. These receptors all stem from a woman under 30 in good health and CMV-seronegative. The CDR3 runs from the conserved cysteine through the conserved F or W. D genes are given only for firm matches.

d_call	j_call	v_call	cdr3_aa	cdr3_nt
TRBD2	TRBJ2-5	TRBV2	CASSESSGLQETQYF	TGTGCCAGCAGTGAATCTAGCGGCCTACAAGAGACCCAGTACTTC
TRBD1	TRBJ1-1	TRBV5-1	CASSFRQGGGRGTEAFF	TGCGCCAGCAGCTTCCGACAGGGAGGAGGAAGAGGTACTGAAGCTTTCTTT
NA	TRBJ1-5	TRBV5-8	CASSLAGHSFQPQHF	TGTGCCAGCAGCTTGGCTGGACATAGTTTCCAGCCCCAGCATTTT
NA	TRBJ2-3	TRBV9	CASSVADSITDTQYF	TGTGCCAGCAGCGTAGCGGACTCTATCACAGATACGCAGTATTTT
NA	TRBJ1-2	TRBV6-5	CASRAPGSYGYTF	TGTGCCAGCAGAGCCCCGGGGAGCTATGGCTACACCTTC
TRBD1	TRBJ1-4	TRBV5-1	CASRWTGGTEKLFF	TGCGCCAGCAGATGGACAGGAGGTACTGAAAAACTGTTTTTT
TRBD2	TRBJ2-6	TRBV6-5	CASSRRGAGANVLTF	TGTGCCAGCAGTCGGCGGGGGGCTGGGGCCAACGTCCTGACTTTC
TRBD1	TRBJ2-7	TRBV5-4	CASSWGTGAYEQYF	TGTGCCAGCAGCTGGGGGACAGGAGCTTACGAGCAGTACTTC
TRBD1	TRBJ2-2	TRBV5-1	CASSPGQEYTGELFF	TGCGCCAGCAGCCCGGGACAGGAGTACACCGGGGAGCTGTTTTTT
NA	TRBJ1-1	TRBV25-1	CASSGINRNTEAFF	TGTGCCAGCAGTGGGATAAACAGAAACACTGAAGCTTTCTTT
NA	TRBJ1-2	TRBV5-6	CASSSAGTPDGYTF	TGTGCCAGCAGCTCTGCCGGGACTCCTGATGGCTACACCTTC
NA	TRBJ2-3	TRBV10-3	CAISDSTGNTDTQYF	TGTGCCATCAGCGATTCCACGGGGAACACAGATACGCAGTATTTT
NA	TRBJ2-5	TRBV7-3	CASSLPGETQYF	TGTGCCAGCAGCTTGCCAGGGGAGACCCAGTACTTC
TRBD1	TRBJ2-1	TRBV2	CASSAQGAGNEQFF	TGTGCCAGCAGTGCCCAGGGGGCGGGCAATGAGCAGTTCTTC
TRBD1	TRBJ2-2	TRBV4-3	CASSPQGANTGELFF	TGCGCCAGCAGCCCTCAGGGGGCTAACACCGGGGAGCTGTTTTTT
TRBD1	TRBJ1-3	TRBV18	CASSPRTDRTGNTIYF	TGTGCCAGCTCACCACGGACGGACAGGACCGGAAACACCATATATTTT
NA	TRBJ2-3	TRBV5-5	CASSSAVGTDTQYF	TGTGCCAGCAGCTCTGCGGTGGGCACAGATACGCAGTATTTT
NA	TRBJ1-1	TRBV19	CASSIGRQYTVNTEAFF	TGTGCCAGTAGTATAGGCCGACAGTACACAGTGAACACTGAAGCTTTCTTT
TRBD1	TRBJ2-1	TRBV5-1	CASSSRQGAANEQFF	TGCGCCAGCAGCTCACGACAGGGGGCGGCCAATGAGCAGTTCTTC
NA	TRBJ1-2	TRBV4-3	CASSQGWGGESGYTF	TGCGCCAGCAGCCAAGGTTGGGGGGGGGAAAGTGGCTACACCTTC
NA	TRBJ2-1	TRBV5-4	CASSFGQSTYNEQFF	TGTGCCAGCAGCTTTGGGCAGTCCACCTACAATGAGCAGTTCTTC
NA	TRBJ2-1	TRBV4-1	CASSQDQGSYNEQFF	TGCGCCAGCAGCCAAGATCAGGGCAGCTACAATGAGCAGTTCTTC
NA	TRBJ1-5	TRBV4-3	CASSQDQQRDQPQHF	TGCGCCAGCAGCCAAGATCAACAGAGAGATCAGCCCCAGCATTTT
TRBD1	TRBJ1-1	TRBV6-5	CASSYLRDSHTEAFF	TGTGCCAGCAGTTACCTTCGGGACAGTCACACTGAAGCTTTCTTT
NA	TRBJ1-5	TRBV7-8	CASSEMRVGNQPQHF	TGTGCCAGCAGCGAAATGAGGGTGGGCAATCAGCCCCAGCATTTT
NA	TRBJ1-2	TRBV4-1	CASSQGLSQGYGYTF	TGCGCCAGCAGCCAGGGTCTCTCTCAGGGATATGGCTACACCTTC
TRBD1	TRBJ1-4	TRBV7-8	CASSPKTGVNEKLFF	TGTGCCAGCAGCCCCAAGACAGGGGTAAATGAAAAACTGTTTTTT
TRBD1	TRBJ1-1	TRBV29-1	CSVEAQGAEAFF	TGCAGCGTTGAGGCACAGGGGGCTGAAGCTTTCTTT
TRBD1	TRBJ2-1	TRBV18	CASSPTGRTGQYNEQFF	TGTGCCAGCTCACCAACCGGTAGGACAGGGCAATACAATGAGCAGTTCTTC
NA	TRBJ1-5	TRBV4-2	CASSQEPRDTEHNQPQHF	TGTGCCAGCAGCCAAGAGCCCCGGGACACAGAGCATAATCAGCCCCAGCATTTT
NA	TRBJ1-1	TRBV12-5	CASVRASDTEAFF	TGTGCTAGTGTCAGGGCTTCGGACACTGAAGCTTTCTTT
NA	TRBJ2-1	TRBV30	CAWRLAVPSYNEQFF	TGTGCCTGGAGATTAGCGGTGCCCTCCTACAATGAGCAGTTCTTC
TRBD1	TRBJ1-1	TRBV7-2	CASSYTDRGRAFF	TGTGCCAGCAGCTATACCGACAGGGGGCGAGCTTTCTTT
NA	TRBJ1-1	TRBV5-8	CASSWFGKMNTEAFF	TGTGCCAGCAGCTGGTTTGGCAAGATGAACACTGAAGCTTTCTTT
TRBD1	TRBJ2-6	TRBV27	CASSPGQGNSGANVLTF	TGTGCCAGCAGTCCCGGACAGGGGAACTCTGGGGCCAACGTCCTGACTTTC
TRBD2	TRBJ2-5	TRBV7-6	CASSLSPASGRARETQYF	TGTGCCAGCAGCTTAAGCCCGGCTAGCGGGAGGGCCCGAGAGACCCAGTACTTC
NA	TRBJ1-2	TRBV2	CATRQETNYGYTF	TGTGCCACCCGACAAGAAACTAACTATGGCTACACCTTC
TRBD1	TRBJ2-3	TRBV5-1	CASSLTGVTDTQYF	TGCGCCAGCAGCTTAACAGGGGTCACAGATACGCAGTATTTT
NA	TRBJ2-3	TRBV7-2	CASSLGLHTDTQYF	TGTGCCAGCAGCTTGGGACTCCACACAGATACGCAGTATTTT
TRBD1	TRBJ2-7	TRBV2	CASRRDRDYEQYF	TGTGCCAGCAGGAGGGACAGGGACTACGAGCAGTACTTC
TRBD2	TRBJ2-7	TRBV7-2	CASSSMAVAGGLPYEQYF	TGTGCCAGCAGCTCTATGGCGGTAGCGGGAGGGCTTCCCTACGAGCAGTACTTC
NA	TRBJ2-3	TRBV13	CASSGTGFRDTQYF	TGTGCCAGCAGCGGAACGGGGTTCAGAGATACGCAGTATTTT
TRBD1	TRBJ1-4	TRBV7-9	CASSLDRVELFF	TGTGCCAGCAGCCTGGACAGGGTGGAACTGTTTTTT
TRBD1	TRBJ1-5	TRBV19	CASRAAGGGGGLVIDQPQHF	TGTGCCAGTAGGGCCGCAGGGGGCGGTGGGGGGTTGGTCATAGATCAGCCCCAGCATTTT
NA	TRBJ1-1	TRBV15	CATSRDYGGESEAFF	TGTGCCACCAGCAGAGATTACGGGGGGGAGAGTGAAGCTTTCTTT
NA	TRBJ2-1	TRBV11-3	CASSRLSNEQFF	TGTGCCAGCAGCCGACTCTCCAATGAGCAGTTCTTC
TRBD1	TRBJ2-7	TRBV6-5	CASRIPGQGGSEQYF	TGTGCCAGCAGGATCCCGGGACAGGGAGGTTCCGAGCAGTACTTC
NA	TRBJ1-3	TRBV10-3	CAISESSRGAGNTIYF	TGTGCCATCAGTGAGTCGAGCAGGGGAGCTGGAAACACCATATATTTT
NA	TRBJ2-1	TRBV4-2	CASSQVSGEGGQFF	TGTGCCAGCAGCCAAGTTTCCGGGGAAGGGGGGCAGTTCTTC
TRBD2	TRBJ2-3	TRBV4-3	CASSQERDYSDTQYF	TGCGCCAGCAGCCAAGAAAGGGACTATTCAGATACGCAGTATTTT
NA	TRBJ2-1	TRBV29-1	CSGASPISYNEQFF	TGCAGCGGGGCTAGCCCTATCTCCTACAATGAGCAGTTCTTC
NA	TRBJ1-4	TRBV13	CASSSGQRNEKLFF	TGTGCCAGCAGCTCCGGACAGCGAAATGAAAAACTGTTTTTT
NA	TRBJ2-5	TRBV9	CASSAQRDWNQETQYF	TGTGCCAGCAGCGCCCAGAGGGACTGGAACCAAGAGACCCAGTACTTC
NA	TRBJ2-3	TRBV29-1	CSGGRRDTDTQYF	TGCTCCGGAGGGAGACGGGACACAGATACGCAGTATTTT
NA	TRBJ1-1	TRBV25-1	CASSYRAAEAFF	TGTGCCAGCAGTTATCGCGCTGCTGAAGCTTTCTTT
NA	TRBJ1-1	TRBV21-1	CASSKVAANTEAFF	TGTGCCAGCAGCAAAGTGGCCGCGAACACTGAAGCTTTCTTT
NA	TRBJ1-3	TRBV15	CATSSRGDSGNTIYF	TGTGCCACCAGCAGTCGGGGGGACTCTGGAAACACCATATATTTT
NA	TRBJ1-3	TRBV4-2	CASSQGGGSGNTIYF	TGTGCCAGCAGCCAAGGAGGGGGTTCTGGAAACACCATATATTTT
NA	TRBJ1-1	TRBV5-5	CASSLFGELNTEAFF	TGTGCCAGCAGCTTATTTGGGGAGTTGAACACTGAAGCTTTCTTT